These 15 T cell receptor beta chains share one sample of origin, sequenced in a study of blood T cell repertoires in COVID-19. This table comes from immunoSEQ multiplex PCR, and its TCRdb copy is limited to in-frame clones, with some not included. Of some 150,000 clones listed, 65% to 85% are singletons. The source material was PBMCs or T cells enriched from blood (not recorded which). The receptors were sampled from a woman between 50 and 59 years old who had been exposed to COVID-19.

The chain joins TRBV10-3 to TRBJ1-1; no reliable D call. CDR3 length: 12 amino acids. Per the germline V gene, CDR1 is ENHRY and CDR2 is SYGVKD. V lost 7 bases and J lost 2, with 8 bases in between. In DNA form, the CDR3 reads TGTGCCATCAAGAAAGCTAACACTGAAGCTTTCTTT. The encoded protein is CAIKKANTEAFF.

The chain recombines TRBV14 with TRBJ1-1; the D is unclear. The CDR3 totals 12 residues. Germline CDR1 SGHDN, CDR2 FVKESK. Trimming removed 0 bases from V and 11 bases from J, with 10 bases in between. The CDR3 nucleotides are TGTGCCAGCAGCCAAGAAGCGGGCGGCGCTTTCTTT. It encodes CASSQEAGGAFF.

The chain joins TRBV4-3 to TRBJ2-1, with a possible D match to TRBD1 (5 bases). Germline values: CDR1 LGHNA, CDR2 YSLEER. Trimming removed 1 base at V and 5 bases at J, with 12 bases between. The CDR3 extends over 15 amino acids. CDR3: CASSQGVRQNNEQFF. Here the CDR3 DNA reads TGCGCCAGCAGCCAAGGAGTAAGACAGAACAATGAGCAGTTCTTC.

The V call is TRBV6-5, the J call TRBJ1-6; D is undetermined. Trimming cost V 6 bases and J 9 bases, with 15 bases left between them. The CDR3 consists of 14 residues. In germline, CDR1 is MNHEY, CDR2 SVGAGI. This chain's CDR3 is CASSDADFGSPLHF. CDR3 bases: TGTGCCAGCAGCGACGCTGACTTTGGTTCACCCCTCCACTTT.

This chain links TRBV6-1 with TRBJ2-1, with D possibly TRBD2 on 5 matching bases. The germline gives CDR1 MNHNS, CDR2 SASEGT. This CDR3 contains 14 residues. V lost 2 bases to trimming and J lost 7 bases, with 12 bases between them. The CDR3 loop is CASSEPGTPNEQFF. The DNA of the CDR3 is TGTGCCAGCAGTGAACCGGGAACGCCTAATGAGCAGTTCTTC.

Only a few counts were recorded for this clone. The rearrangement uses TRBV18 and TRBJ1-6; 8 nucleotides agree with TRBD1. This CDR3 region has 14 residues. Germline values: CDR1 KGHSH, CDR2 LQKENI. The V gene end was trimmed by 6 bases and the J gene end by 11 bases; junction bases not matched to a gene: 9. The CDR3 loop is CASSETGEITPLHF. CDR3 DNA: TGTGCCAGCTCCGAGACAGGGGAGATTACACCCCTCCACTTT. Based on the CDR3 plus reference TRBV18 and TRBJ1-6, the full variable domain is NAGVMQNPRHLVRRRGQEARLRCSPMKGHSHVYWYRQLPEEGLKFMVYLQKENIIDESGMPKERFSAEFPKEGPSILRIQQVVRGDSAAYFCASSETGEITPLHFGNGTRLTVT.

The table lists this clone with a count of one. The V call is TRBV7-9, the J call TRBJ2-7; a weak D match, TRBD2 (6 bases). Germline loops: CDR1 SEHNR, CDR2 FQNEAQ (reference sequence). The V and J ends lost 3 bases and 2 bases respectively, with 11 bases between them. The CDR3 sequence is 14 residues long. CDR3 DNA: TGTGCCAGCAGCTTTGGAGGGTATACCTACGAGCAGTACTTC. Translating gives CASSFGGYTYEQYF.

This chain uses TRBV24-1 with TRBJ1-5; D unclear. The CDR3 spans 14 residues. The V and J ends lost 2 bases and 4 bases respectively, with 8 bases between them. The germline V gene encodes CDR1 KGHDR and CDR2 SFDVKD. DNA for the CDR3: TGTGCCACCAGTGATTCTTCAGTGAATCAGCCCCAGCATTTT. Translation: CATSDSSVNQPQHF.

This clone was observed a handful of times. The rearrangement links TRBV30 to TRBJ1-1; D gene unclear. Trimming stripped 3 bases from V and 1 base from J, with 3 bases between. This CDR3 has 11 residues. Germline values: CDR1 GTSNPN, CDR2 SVGIG (reference sequence). Here the CDR3 reads CAWRQNTEAFF. The CDR3 coding sequence is TGTGCCTGGAGACAGAACACTGAAGCTTTCTTT.

A remark on this clone: The CDR3 ends on some other residue instead of the conserved phenylalanine or tryptophan, so this is likely a read error. Because the CDR3's place on the DNA is in doubt, the DNA is left out and the CDR3 is given as listed by TCRdb. The chain links TRBV9 to TRBJ1-2. The V gene's germline CDR1 is SGDLS and CDR2 YYNGEE. The CDR3 length is 10 residues, termini included. The CDR3 region is CASSVESGEP.

The chain's CDR3 is CSVEVGGQMTSGRTYTQYF. In DNA, the CDR3 is TGCAGCGTTGAAGTGGGGGGACAGATGACTAGCGGGAGGACATATACGCAGTATTTT. The chain couples TRBV29-1 to TRBJ2-3; 13 nucleotides match TRBD2. V lost 1 base and J lost 7; bases outside the gene matches: 17. The CDR3 is 19 residues long. Germline CDR1 SQVTM, CDR2 ANQGSEA.

Written as DNA, the CDR3 is TGTGCCAGCAGCTTTGGCGGGGGGTTTGGTGAGCAGTTCTTC. Translated: CASSFGGGFGEQFF. V is TRBV11-3 and J is TRBJ2-1, with TRBD2 matching 8 bases. Germline values: CDR1 SGHNT, CDR2 YENEEA. The J segment lost 9 bases and the V segment lost 3 bases, leaving 7 bases of the junction unmatched. This CDR3 comprises 14 residues.

The chain has TRBV19 and TRBJ2-7; D gene uncertain. The V end lost 0 bases, the J end lost 2 bases, and 14 bases lay between the germline ends. This CDR3 is built from 16 residues. Germline assignment: CDR1 LNHDA and CDR2 SQIVND (reference sequence). This chain's CDR3 is CASSIEETLSPYEQYF. The CDR3 DNA is TGTGCCAGTAGTATAGAAGAGACACTCTCTCCCTACGAGCAGTACTTC. The full variable domain, with the rest looked up from reference TRBV19 and TRBJ2-7, is DGGITQSPKYLFRKEGQNVTLSCEQNLNHDAMYWYRQDPGQGLRLIYYSQIVNDFQKGDIAEGYSVSREKKESFPLTVTSAQKNPTAFYLCASSIEETLSPYEQYFGPGTRLTVT.

In its sample, this clone was seen a few times. This chain links TRBV7-3 with TRBJ2-7, with unresolved D. This CDR3 has 14 amino acids. V lost 4 bases, J lost 4 bases, and 14 bases lay in between. Germline V CDR1 and CDR2: SGHTA, FQGTGA. CDR3 nucleotides: TGTGCCAGCAGCTCCTACTATCCGCCATACGAGCAGTACTTC. Encoded protein: CASSSYYPPYEQYF.

This rearrangement joins TRBV6-5 to TRBJ1-1; a possible D gene is TRBD1 (6 bases). The CDR3 totals 13 residues. Germline CDR1 and CDR2: MNHEY and SVGAGI. V dropped 5 bases and J dropped 11 bases, with 18 bases sitting between them. In nucleotides, the CDR3 is TGTGCCAGCAGTCCGGGAGGGGGGCCGAGGGCTTTCTTT. Translation gives CASSPGGGPRAFF.